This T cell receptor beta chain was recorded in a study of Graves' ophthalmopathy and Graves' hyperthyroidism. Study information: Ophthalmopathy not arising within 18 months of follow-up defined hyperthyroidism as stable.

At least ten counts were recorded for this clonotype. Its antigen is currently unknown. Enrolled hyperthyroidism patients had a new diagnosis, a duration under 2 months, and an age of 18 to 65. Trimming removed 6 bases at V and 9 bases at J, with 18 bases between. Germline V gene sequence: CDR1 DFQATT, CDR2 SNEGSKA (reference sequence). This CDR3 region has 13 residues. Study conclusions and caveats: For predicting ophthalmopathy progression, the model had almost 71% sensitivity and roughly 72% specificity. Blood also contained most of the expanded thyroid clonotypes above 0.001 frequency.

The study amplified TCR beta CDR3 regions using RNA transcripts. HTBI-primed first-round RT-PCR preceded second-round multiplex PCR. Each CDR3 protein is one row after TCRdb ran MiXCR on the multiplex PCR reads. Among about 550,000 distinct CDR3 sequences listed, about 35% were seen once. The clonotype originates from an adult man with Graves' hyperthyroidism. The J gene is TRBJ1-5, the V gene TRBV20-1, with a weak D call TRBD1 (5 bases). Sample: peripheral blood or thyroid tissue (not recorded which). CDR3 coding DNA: TGCAGTGCCCCTCCAGCGAGGGGTCTGCCCCAGCATTTT. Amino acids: CSAPPARGLPQHF.